What follows are 27 T cell receptor beta chains derived from one specimen sequenced in a study of post-analysis software for immune sequencing data (dated by TCRdb to 2013 to 2016). Paper-wide results and their limitations: Patients showed significantly higher frequencies than controls for five TRBV segments, among them TRBV5-6, TRBV5-1 and TRBV20-1.

Libraries came from PCR. Reads for this sample came from an Illumina HiSeq 2500. Unique molecular identifiers were incorporated into TCR beta cDNA libraries to reduce PCR and sequencing biases. Starting from the raw public reads, TCRdb applied fastp trimming at Q25, assembled clones with MiXCR and retained in-frame beta chains. All rows with the same CDR3 protein become a single entry with the most common DNA and genes. The sample contains hundreds of thousands of distinct CDR3 sequences, 25% to 30% of them found a single time. Together, the top ten hold about 0.5% of the sample. The antigens of these receptors remain unknown. Input material: blood. The source of these receptors is a girl aged 5-17 years with multiple sclerosis.

This clonotype has only a few counts. Germline is not matched at one junction end, which may reflect a read error. The V and J genes are TRBV29-1 and TRBJ2-3; 9 bases map to TRBD2. The CDR3 spans 17 residues. Germline V gives CDR1 SQVTM, CDR2 ANQGSEA. CDR3 in amino acids: CSAEVDVMGTSLDTQYF. The DNA for the CDR3 is TGCAGCGCTGAAGTGGACGTTATGGGGACTAGCTTGGATACGCAGTATTTT.

Regarding this clonotype: This may arise from a read error, as a much more abundant clone is one base away. The chain uses TRBV7-7 and TRBJ2-1, with D perhaps assigned TRBD1 or TRBD2 (5 bases each). The DNA end lines up better with TRBJ2-7; the J call may be wrong. The CDR3 is made up of 14 amino acids. Germline lookup yields CDR1 SSHAT and CDR2 FNYEAQ (reference sequence). This CDR3 is CASSPTGTYNEQYF. The CDR3 DNA sequence: TGTGCCAGCAGCCCGACGGGGACCTACAATGAGCAGTACTTC.

The rearrangement uses TRBV29-1 and TRBJ2-7, with TRBD1 identical over 7 bases. The CDR3 is 13 residues long. The V gene end was trimmed by 7 bases and the J gene end by 6 bases; junction bases not matched to a gene: 12. CDR1 and CDR2 (germline): SQVTM, ANQGSEA. CDR3: CSATSTGASEQYF. For the CDR3, the DNA is TGCAGCGCTACCAGTACAGGGGCCAGCGAGCAGTACTTC.

This clonotype was detected many times. One end of the junction does not line up with germline, which may come from a read error. The chain couples TRBV18 to TRBJ2-3, with D hard to call. CDR3 length: 13 residues. The germline V gene has CDR1 KGHSH and CDR2 LQKENI. Written as DNA, the CDR3 is TGCGCCAGCAGCCCCCCCTACACAGATACGCAGTATTTT. The encoded protein is CASSPPYTDTQYF. Full variable domain (outside the CDR3, taken from reference TRBV18 and TRBJ2-3): NAGVMQNPRHLVRRRGQEARLRCSPMKGHSHVYWYRQLPEEGLKFMVYLQKENIIDESGMPKERFSAEFPKEGPSILRIQQVVRGDSAAYFCASSPPYTDTQYFGPGTRLTVL.

This chain joins TRBV28 and TRBJ2-2; 10 bases map to TRBD2. CDR1 is MDHEN and CDR2 is SYDVKM in the germline V gene. J was trimmed by 0 bases and V by 2 bases; bases with no gene match: 12. This CDR3 region has 20 residues. CDR3 protein: CASSLRGSGRLRANTGELFF. The CDR3 DNA sequence: TGTGCCAGCAGTTTAAGGGGTAGCGGGAGGCTACGCGCGAACACCGGGGAGCTGTTTTTT.

The gene calls are TRBV3-1 and TRBJ1-2; 7 positions match TRBD1. The germline V gene encodes CDR1 LGHDT and CDR2 YNNKEL (reference sequence). The CDR3 is made up of 14 amino acids. V shed 1 base and J 5 bases; nucleotides not matched to a gene: 4. The CDR3 spells CASSQGTGKYGYTF. For the CDR3, the DNA is TGTGCCAGCAGCCAAGGGACAGGAAAATATGGCTACACCTTC.

A few counts support this clonotype. V is TRBV9 and J is TRBJ1-2; D is uncertain. The CDR3 is 14 residues long. CDR1 SGDLS and CDR2 YYNGEE come from the germline V gene. V was trimmed by 0 bases and J by 5 bases, leaving 11 bases between them. The CDR3 reads CASSVEGSGYGYTF. Written as DNA, the CDR3 is TGTGCCAGCAGCGTAGAGGGTAGCGGTTATGGCTACACCTTC.

This rearrangement joins TRBV28 to TRBJ1-2; weak D call: TRBD1 (5 bases). The germline gives CDR1 MDHEN, CDR2 SYDVKM. V lost 7 bases and J 3 bases, leaving 15 bases between the germline ends. The CDR3 loop spans 14 amino acids. CDR3 sequence: CASTRTPLDYGYTF. The CDR3 region has the DNA TGTGCCAGCACCCGGACACCCCTGGACTATGGCTACACCTTC.

This clonotype was observed a few times. This chain connects TRBV15 to TRBJ2-3; D is possibly TRBD2 (5 bases). V was shortened by 4 bases and J by 1 base, with 15 bases between the two germline ends. The germline V gene encodes CDR1 LNHNV and CDR2 YYDKDF (reference sequence). This CDR3 has 16 residues. The CDR3 protein is CATSTWTPGGTDTQYF. DNA of the CDR3: TGTGCCACCAGCACTTGGACGCCCGGGGGCACAGATACGCAGTATTTT.

V is TRBV4-1 and J is TRBJ1-2; D is perhaps TRBD1 (5 bases). Trimming took 1 base from V and 3 from J, leaving 9 bases between them. The CDR3 consists of 14 residues. Germline-derived CDR1 and CDR2 are MGHRA and YSYEKL. DNA of the CDR3: TGCGCCAGCAGCCAAGCGGGGGGTTACTATGGCTACACCTTC. This sequence encodes CASSQAGGYYGYTF.

As regards this clonotype: At one end the junction does not follow the germline gene, possibly because of a read error. V usage is TRBV4-3 and J usage is TRBJ1-1; 10 nucleotides align to TRBD1. The CDR3 is 18 amino acids. Per germline, CDR1 LGHNA and CDR2 YSLEER. As DNA, the CDR3 is TGCGCCAGCAGCCAAGAGGGACAGGGGAGCCCCCTGAACACTGAGGCTTTCTTT. Its translation is CASSQEGQGSPLNTEAFF.

This clonotype was detected many times. The chain combines TRBV20-1 with TRBJ2-1; TRBD1 agrees at 9 bases. The V gene end was trimmed by 0 bases and the J gene end by 8 bases; junction bases not matched to a gene: 8. The CDR3 has 15 residues. Germline CDR1 is DFQATT and CDR2 is SNEGSKA (reference sequence). CDR3 loop: CSARDEGQGIHEQFF. CDR3 DNA: TGCAGTGCTAGAGATGAAGGACAGGGGATCCATGAGCAGTTCTTC.

The chain joins TRBV11-2 to TRBJ2-2; D remains unclear. CDR1 and CDR2 (germline): SGHAT, FQNNGV. The CDR3 is made up of 14 amino acids. Trimming took 4 bases from V and 6 from J, leaving 12 bases between them. The CDR3 coding sequence is TGTGCCAGCAGCTCAACAGAATTAGCCGGGGAGCTGTTTTTT. Protein: CASSSTELAGELFF.

This chain links TRBV7-2 with TRBJ2-5; 11 positions match TRBD1. The CDR3 consists of 16 residues. The germline gives CDR1 SGHTA, CDR2 FQGNSA. V trimming: 5 bases; J trimming: 5 bases; junction bases outside the gene matches: 10. CDR3 sequence (DNA): TGTGCCAGCAGCCCCAAGGACAGGGGGCGTTTTGAGACCCAGTACTTC. It translates to CASSPKDRGRFETQYF.

This clonotype was detected only a few times. This chain joins TRBV20-1 and TRBJ2-7, with D possibly matching TRBD2 (7 bases). The CDR3 contains 12 residues. Trimming removed 5 bases at V and 6 bases at J, with 14 bases between. From germline, CDR1 is DFQATT and CDR2 SNEGSKA (reference sequence). The CDR3 region has the DNA TGCAGTGCTGCGGGGGCGAGGGCCGAGCAGTACTTC. It encodes CSAAGARAEQYF.

This clonotype has more than one count but fewer than ten. The junction differs from germline at one of its ends, possibly a read error. The chain is built from TRBV25-1 and TRBJ2-1; TRBD2 matches 7 bases. Germline loops: CDR1 MGHDK, CDR2 SYGVNS. This CDR3 has 14 amino acids. CDR3 in DNA: TGTGCCGGCAGTGTAGCTAGCGGAAACAATGAGCAGTTCTTC. Translated, it gives CAGSVASGNNEQFF. The entire variable domain, with the rest obtained from reference TRBV25-1 and TRBJ2-1, is as follows: EADIYQTPRYLVIGTGKKITLECSQTMGHDKMYWYQQDPGMELHLIHYSYGVNSTEKGDLSSESTVSRIRTEHFPLTLESARPSHTSQYLCAGSVASGNNEQFFGPGTRLTVL.

The chain has TRBV12-3 or TRBV12-4 and TRBJ2-7; the match to TRBD2 covers 11 bases. The V and J ends lost 4 bases and 0 bases, in that order; junction bases with no gene match: 5. The CDR3 is made up of 16 amino acids. The CDR3 loop reads CASSSGLAGYSYEQYF. For the CDR3, the DNA is TGTGCCAGCAGTTCAGGACTAGCGGGCTACTCCTACGAGCAGTACTTC.

This clonotype was counted a single time. V usage is TRBV27 and J usage is TRBJ2-7, with 12 bases identical to TRBD2. Germline CDR1 and CDR2: MNHEY and SMNVEV (reference sequence). J gave up 7 bases and V 8 bases, and 15 bases lay outside the gene matches. The CDR3 covers 16 residues. CDR3 amino acids: CASRDPSSGRAGEQYF. Here the CDR3 DNA reads TGTGCCAGCCGCGACCCCTCTAGCGGGAGGGCCGGGGAGCAGTACTTC.

This clonotype was counted between two and nine times. The V call is TRBV7-8, the J call TRBJ1-2; TRBD1 is a possible D gene (6 bases). The CDR3 totals 15 residues. Germline CDR1 reads SGHVS; CDR2 reads FQNEAQ. Trimming left V 5 bases short and J 4 bases short, with 17 bases between. CDR3 in amino acids: CASSRGQSGGYGYTF. The CDR3 nucleotides are TGTGCCAGCAGCCGAGGACAGTCCGGGGGCTATGGCTACACCTTC.

V usage is TRBV5-1 and J usage is TRBJ2-6; the match to TRBD1 covers 7 bases. Per germline, CDR1 SGHRS and CDR2 YFSETQ. CDR3 length: 17 residues. The trim removed 3 bases at V and 1 base at J, leaving 7 bases unmatched. The CDR3 loop is CASSWDSGDSGANVLTF. DNA for the CDR3: TGCGCCAGCAGCTGGGACAGTGGAGATTCTGGGGCCAACGTCCTGACTTTC.

For the CDR3, the DNA is TGTGCCAGCAGCTTGAATCGGAGCCCCAATGAGCAGTACTTC. This sequence encodes CASSLNRSPNEQYF. The chain is built from TRBV7-6 and TRBJ2-7; D call uncertain. V lost 3 bases and J 7 bases, leaving 16 bases between the germline ends. The CDR3 runs 14 residues. The germline gives CDR1 SGHVS, CDR2 FNYEAQ.

This clonotype turned up a few times. The chain couples TRBV10-3 to TRBJ2-3; 7 bases match TRBD1. This CDR3 contains 13 residues. From germline, CDR1 is ENHRY and CDR2 SYGVKD. Trimming took 7 bases from V and 9 from J; bases not matched to a gene: 10. Here the CDR3 reads CAITSPQGSTQYF. In nucleotides, the CDR3 is TGTGCCATCACTTCCCCACAGGGGTCGACGCAGTATTTT.

Only a few counts were recorded for this clonotype. The V and J genes are TRBV20-1 and TRBJ2-3; 9 positions agree with TRBD2. This CDR3 has 14 residues. The ends lost 0 bases at V and 4 bases at J; junction bases unmatched: 2. Germline V gene sequence: CDR1 DFQATT, CDR2 SNEGSKA (reference sequence). CDR3 in DNA: TGCAGTGCTAGAGATAGCGGGAGTGCAGATACGCAGTATTTT. Translation: CSARDSGSADTQYF.

V gene TRBV20-1 combines with J gene TRBJ2-7, with unresolved D. The CDR3 consists of 12 residues. V lost 2 bases to trimming and J lost 2 bases, with 7 bases between them. From germline, CDR1 is DFQATT and CDR2 SNEGSKA (reference sequence). The CDR3 here is CSARIGTYEQYF. In DNA, the CDR3 is TGCAGTGCTAGAATCGGTACCTACGAGCAGTACTTC.

The chain combines TRBV15 with TRBJ1-5; TRBD1 agrees at 7 bases. The germline V gene encodes CDR1 LNHNV and CDR2 YYDKDF (reference sequence). The length of the CDR3 is 14 residues. Losses at the gene ends were 3 bases for V and 7 bases for J; bases not matched to a gene: 6. CDR3 nucleotide sequence: TGTGCCACCAGCAGTGGACAGGTGAGCCAGCCCCAGCATTTT. Its protein is CATSSGQVSQPQHF.

A few counts support this clonotype. The chain employs TRBV11-2 and TRBJ2-7; maybe TRBD2 (5 bases). Germline CDR1 and CDR2: SGHAT and FQNNGV. Trimming took 4 bases from V and 1 from J, leaving 8 bases between them. The CDR3 consists of 13 residues. The DNA for the CDR3 is TGTGCCAGCAGCTGGGGAGAGTCCTACGAGCAGTACTTC. Encoded protein: CASSWGESYEQYF. The full variable domain, in which reference TRBV11-2 and TRBJ2-7 provide the parts outside the CDR3, is EAGVAQSPRYKIIEKRQSVAFWCNPISGHATLYWYQQILGQGPKLLIQFQNNGVVDDSQLPKDRFSAERLKGVDSTLKIQPAKLEDSAVYLCASSWGESYEQYFGPGTRLTVT.

This chain joins TRBV20-1 and TRBJ2-1; 8 bases line up with TRBD2. V was pared by 6 bases and J by 6 bases, with 16 bases of the junction left unmatched. This CDR3 comprises 16 residues. Germline values: CDR1 DFQATT, CDR2 SNEGSKA (reference sequence). CDR3 nucleotide sequence: TGCAGTGCCCTGAGGCCCAGCGGGAGCCCGGCCAATGAGCAGTTCTTC. Translation gives CSALRPSGSPANEQFF.